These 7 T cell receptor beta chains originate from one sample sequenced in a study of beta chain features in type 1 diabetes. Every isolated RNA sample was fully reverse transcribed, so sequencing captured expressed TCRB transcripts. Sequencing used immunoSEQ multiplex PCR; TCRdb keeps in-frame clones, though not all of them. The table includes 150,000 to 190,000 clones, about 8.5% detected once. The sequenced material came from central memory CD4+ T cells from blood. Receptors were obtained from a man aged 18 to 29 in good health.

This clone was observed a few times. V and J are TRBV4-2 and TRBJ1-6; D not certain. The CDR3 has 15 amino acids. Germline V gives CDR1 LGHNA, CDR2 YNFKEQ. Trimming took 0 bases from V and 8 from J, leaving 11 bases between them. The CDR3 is CASSQDRSADSPLHF. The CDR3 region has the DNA TGTGCCAGCAGCCAAGACCGCAGTGCGGATTCACCCCTCCACTTT.

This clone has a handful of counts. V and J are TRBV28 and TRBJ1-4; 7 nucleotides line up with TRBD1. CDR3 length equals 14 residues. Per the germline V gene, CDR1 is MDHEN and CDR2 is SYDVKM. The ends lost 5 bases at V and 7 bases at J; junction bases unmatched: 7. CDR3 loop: CASSMTGNLEKLFF. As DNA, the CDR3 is TGTGCCAGCAGTATGACAGGGAATCTTGAAAAACTGTTTTTT.

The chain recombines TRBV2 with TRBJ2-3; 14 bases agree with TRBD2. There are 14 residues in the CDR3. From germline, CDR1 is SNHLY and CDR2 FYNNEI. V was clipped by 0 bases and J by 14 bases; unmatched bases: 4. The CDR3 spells CASSEAGTSGGGYF. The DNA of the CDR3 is TGTGCCAGCAGTGAAGCGGGGACTAGCGGGGGTGGGTATTTT.

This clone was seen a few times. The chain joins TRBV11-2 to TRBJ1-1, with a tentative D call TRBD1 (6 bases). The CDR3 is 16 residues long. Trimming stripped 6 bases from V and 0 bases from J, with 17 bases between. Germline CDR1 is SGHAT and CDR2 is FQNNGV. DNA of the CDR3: TGTGCCAGCAGAAAAGGCAGGGGATCCCTGAACACTGAAGCTTTCTTT. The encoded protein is CASRKGRGSLNTEAFF.

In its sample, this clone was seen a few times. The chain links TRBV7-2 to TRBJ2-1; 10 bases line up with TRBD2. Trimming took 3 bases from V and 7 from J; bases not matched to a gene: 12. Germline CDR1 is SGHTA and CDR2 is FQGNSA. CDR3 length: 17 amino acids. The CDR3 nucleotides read TGTGCCAGCAGCTTCTACGTTGGGGGTAGCGGGAGGAATGAGCAGTTCTTC. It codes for CASSFYVGGSGRNEQFF.

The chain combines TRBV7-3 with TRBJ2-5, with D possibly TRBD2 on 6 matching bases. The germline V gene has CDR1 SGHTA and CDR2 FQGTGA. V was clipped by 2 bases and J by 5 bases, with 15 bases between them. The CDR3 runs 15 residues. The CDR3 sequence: CASSLSSGGMETQYF. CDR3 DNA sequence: TGTGCCAGCAGCTTATCCTCCGGGGGAATGGAGACCCAGTACTTC.

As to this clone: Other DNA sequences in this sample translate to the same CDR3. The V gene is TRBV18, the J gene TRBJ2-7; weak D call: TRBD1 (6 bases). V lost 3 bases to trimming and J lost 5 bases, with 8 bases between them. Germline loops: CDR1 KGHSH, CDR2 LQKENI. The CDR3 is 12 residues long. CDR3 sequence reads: CASSPDRNEQYF. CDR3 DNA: TGTGCCAGCTCACCCGACAGGAACGAGCAGTACTTC.